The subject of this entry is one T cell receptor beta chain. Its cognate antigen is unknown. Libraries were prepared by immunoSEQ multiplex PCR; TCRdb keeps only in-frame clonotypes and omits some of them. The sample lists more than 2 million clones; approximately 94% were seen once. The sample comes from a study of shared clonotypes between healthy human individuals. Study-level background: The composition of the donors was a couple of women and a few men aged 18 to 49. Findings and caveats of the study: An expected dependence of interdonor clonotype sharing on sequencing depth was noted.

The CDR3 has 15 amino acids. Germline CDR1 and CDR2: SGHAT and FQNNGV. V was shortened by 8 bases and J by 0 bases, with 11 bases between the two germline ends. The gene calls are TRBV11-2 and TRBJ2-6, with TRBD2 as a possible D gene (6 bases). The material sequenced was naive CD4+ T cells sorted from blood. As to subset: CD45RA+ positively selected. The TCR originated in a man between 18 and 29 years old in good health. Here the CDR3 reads CASGGLSSGANVLTF. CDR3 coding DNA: TGTGCCAGCGGGGGGTTAAGCTCTGGGGCCAACGTCCTGACTTTC. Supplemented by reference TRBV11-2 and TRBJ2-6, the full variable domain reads EAGVAQSPRYKIIEKRQSVAFWCNPISGHATLYWYQQILGQGPKLLIQFQNNGVVDDSQLPKDRFSAERLKGVDSTLKIQPAKLEDSAVYLCASGGLSSGANVLTFGAGSRLTVL.